These 8 T cell receptor beta chains share one sample of origin, sequenced in a study of neurological immune-mediated disorders. MiXCR, run by TCRdb on the 5' RACE reads, gives a single entry per CDR3 protein. This table holds under 85,000 distinct CDR3 sequences, less than 15% found once. The material sequenced was PBMCs. The receptors derive from a woman in her forties or fifties in good health.

Of note for this clonotype: A junction boundary mismatches the germline segment, possibly from a read error. This sequence joins TRBV5-6 and TRBJ1-5; 7 bases agree with TRBD1. Germline values: CDR1 SGHDT, CDR2 YYEEEE. This CDR3 has 17 amino acids. The CDR3 here is CASSLGQGFHSNQPQRF. The CDR3 DNA sequence: TGTGCCAGCAGCTTGGGACAGGGATTTCATAGCAATCAGCCCCAGCGTTTT.

This clonotype appeared once. V is TRBV2 and J is TRBJ1-1; 7 nucleotides line up with TRBD1. From germline, CDR1 is SNHLY and CDR2 FYNNEI. The CDR3 runs to 15 residues. V was clipped by 7 bases and J by 1 base; unmatched bases: 9. CDR3 bases: TGTGCCAGCAAGCCCCGGACAGGAGAGAACACTGAAGCTTTCTTT. This sequence encodes CASKPRTGENTEAFF.

This clonotype has a count of ten or more. The chain joins TRBV2 to TRBJ2-1; 8 bases align to TRBD1. CDR3 length: 14 residues. Germline assignment: CDR1 SNHLY and CDR2 FYNNEI. J gave up 9 bases and V 3 bases, and 7 bases lay outside the gene matches. Here the CDR3 reads CASSDETGVVEQFF. The CDR3 DNA is TGTGCCAGCAGTGATGAGACAGGGGTGGTTGAGCAGTTCTTC.

This chain joins TRBV7-2 and TRBJ1-5; tentatively, D is TRBD1 (5 bases). The CDR3 totals 13 residues. V was clipped by 5 bases and J by 2 bases, with 7 bases between them. Germline lookup yields CDR1 SGHTA and CDR2 FQGNSA. CDR3 sequence: CASSPGGNQPQHF. The CDR3 bases are TGTGCCAGCAGCCCGGGGGGCAATCAGCCCCAGCATTTT.

With respect to this clonotype: A read error may produce the germline difference seen at one junction end. The chain has TRBV5-1 and TRBJ2-1; D is tentatively TRBD1 or TRBD2 (7 bases each). The germline CDR1 and CDR2 sequences are SGHRS and YFSETQ. The CDR3 contains 14 residues. Here the CDR3 DNA reads TGCGTCAGCAGCTTGGGAGGGGGCAGGTATGAGCAGTTCTTC. This codes for CVSSLGGGRYEQFF.

This clonotype was observed at least ten times. The V and J genes are TRBV7-2 and TRBJ2-7; TRBD1 aligns across 11 bases. The CDR3 has 16 amino acids. The trim removed 5 bases at V and 0 bases at J, leaving 6 bases unmatched. Germline V gene data show CDR1 as SGHTA and CDR2 as FQGNSA. This CDR3 is CASSSRDRGSSYEQYF. The CDR3 bases are TGTGCCAGCAGCAGCCGGGACAGGGGGTCCTCCTACGAGCAGTACTTC.

This clonotype came up many times. The chain employs TRBV7-8 and TRBJ1-1, with D possibly matching TRBD1 (6 bases). This CDR3 contains 16 residues. V was pared by 7 bases and J by 3 bases, with 21 bases between. Germline CDR1 reads SGHVS; CDR2 reads FQNEAQ. This CDR3 is CASTRWGGLGDTEAFF. The CDR3 DNA sequence: TGTGCCAGCACCCGATGGGGGGGCCTTGGGGACACTGAAGCTTTCTTT.

As concerns this clonotype: A much larger clone differs by one base, so this may be a read error. The chain has TRBV13 and TRBJ2-3; D unresolved. The V gene lost 0 bases and the J gene lost 7 bases, with 14 bases spanning the gap. Looked up from germline, CDR1 is PRHDT and CDR2 is FYEKMQ (reference sequence). There are 15 residues in the CDR3. The chain's CDR3 is CASSLGFKTLYTQYF. In DNA form, the CDR3 reads TGTGCCAGCAGCTTAGGATTCAAAACCCTGTATACGCAGTATTTT. The whole variable domain, filled in from reference TRBV13 and TRBJ2-3, reads AAGVIQSPRHLIKEKRETATLKCYPIPRHDTVYWYQQGPGQDPQFLISFYEKMQSDKGSIPDRFSAQQFSDYHSELNMSSLELGDSALYFCASSLGFKTLYTQYFGPGTRLTVL.